This TCR beta chain derives from a study of T-cell memory formation after mild COVID-19. In regard to this clonotype: Its antigen is currently unknown.

The CDR3 is made up of 16 amino acids. Germline CDR1 LNHDA, CDR2 SQIVND (reference sequence). Trimming removed 6 bases from V and 3 bases from J; junction bases left unmatched: 5. Points from the study as a whole: Detection of some responders pre-infection suggested pre-existing cross-reactive memory T cells participated.

TCRdb redid the calling of the 5' RACE reads with MiXCR, one entry per CDR3 protein. Among roughly 350,000 distinct CDR3 sequences listed, around 21% were seen once. This receptor was obtained from an adult woman who had mild COVID-19 (a few samples of this study predate the infection). Cell type and time point are not known. The specimen sequenced was PBMCs or a T cell subset sorted from them (not recorded which). The chain links TRBV19 to TRBJ2-2, with 12 positions matching TRBD1. CDR3 loop: CASSGTGGAYTGELFF. CDR3 DNA sequence: TGTGCCAGTAGCGGGACAGGGGGCGCGTACACCGGGGAGCTGTTTTTT.